This T cell receptor (beta chain) was sequenced in a study of T-cell memory formation after mild COVID-19 (TCRdb year 2021). In the study overall: TCR sequence clusters from the two donors were largely donor specific. Longitudinal TCRalpha and TCRbeta repertoire sequencing tracked T-cell clones expanding and contracting after mild COVID-19 in a couple of donors. Two young, previously healthy adult volunteers, one female and one male, were included in the cohort.

Sequenced on an Illumina NovaSeq 6000. cDNA libraries for TCRalpha and TCRbeta were prepared by 5'RACE using constant-segment primers, with sample barcodes and unique molecular identifiers added. Trizol reagent was used to extract RNA from every sample. Library amplification was performed in two PCR steps, and a second sample barcode and Illumina TruSeq adapters were introduced in the second step. Sequencing of libraries was performed on an Illumina NovaSeq with 2 x 150 bp paired-end reads. The authors processed their data as follows. Reads were demultiplexed and collapsed into UMI-guided consensus sequences with migec v1.2.7. With mixcr v2.1.11, UMI consensuses were aligned to TRA and TRB V and J templates and assembled into clonotypes. A clonotype was counted as expanded or contracted only if both edgeR and NoisET called the change significant, with noise models trained on biological replicates. For edgeR calls, the cutoffs were a false discovery rate-adjusted p below 0.01 and a log2 fold-change threshold of 1. As an exploratory analysis of dynamics, PCA with hierarchical clustering was applied to max-normalized trajectories of the 1000 most abundant clonotypes. Each responding clone was given a CD4 or CD8 phenotype based on the CD4+ and CD8+ repertoires, which had been sequenced separately. TCRdb reprocessing: public reads trimmed at Q25 with fastp, clones called with MiXCR, in-frame beta chains kept. Rows with a matching CDR3 protein are joined into one entry that keeps the most common DNA and genes. The V and J calls reflect TCRdb's pipeline rather than the authors' work. The sample table lists 500,000 to 550,000 distinct CDR3 sequences, roughly 20% of them with a count of one. Of the sample, under 15% falls within the top ten clones.

The paper as a whole reports these results and caveats: Clones that contracted from day 15 to 85 showed balanced CD4/CD8 phenotypes, whereas a second wave of clones that expanded from day 15 to 37 leaned towards CD4+. Some responding clones were detected in pre-infection memory, suggesting pre-existing cross-reactive memory T cells joined the SARS-CoV-2 response. The study covered only a couple of mild cases, and larger cohorts including severe cases with pre-infection samples were considered necessary. The second-wave clones that peaked on day 37 were not confirmed to be SARS-CoV-2 specific. Contracting CD4+ clones turned up mainly in the CM and EM memory subsets, whereas EMRA was where CD8+ clones were enriched.

CDR1 and CDR2 are drawn from the germline V gene (reference sequence): LGHDT, YNNKEL. V is pruned by 1 base and J by 0 bases, leaving 1 base of the junction without a gene match. The CDR3 sequence holds 16 residues, the cysteine and phenylalanine included. This entry keeps only the CDR3 DNA: 48 bases, framed from base 1. This clonotype was counted a few times. The specificity of this receptor is unknown. No quality values exist for individual bases; no much larger clone is one base distant. PBMCs were isolated by Ficoll-Paque density gradient centrifugation. Material: PBMCs or a T cell subset sorted from them (not recorded which). The receptor's source is an adult woman who had mild COVID-19 (a few samples of this study predate the infection). The sample titles of this study are shuffled in the database, so cell type and time point are left out; the donor was told from shared clones. The chain links TRBV3-1 with TRBJ2-7; the central 12 bases match TRBD2. The DNA sequence reads TGTGCCAGCAGCCAAGGGACTAGCGGGAACTCCTACGAGCAGTACTTC. This codes for CASSQGTSGNSYEQYF.